The 14 T cell receptor beta chains below all came from one sample that was sequenced in a study of blood T cell repertoires in COVID-19. Produced via immunoSEQ multiplex PCR; TCRdb's table is partial and in-frame only. This table has about 300,000 clones, 65% to 90% appearing once. Specimen: peripheral blood. The receptors here all came from a human donor in a cohort sampled during active COVID-19.

Comments on this clone: The sample carries other DNA sequences with the same CDR3. The chain employs TRBV11-3 and TRBJ2-1; tentative D call: TRBD2 (6 bases). Trimming pared 2 bases from V and 7 bases from J, leaving 9 bases between. The CDR3 length is 13 residues. Germline CDR1 and CDR2: SGHNT and YENEEA. CDR3 sequence: CASSLSGGNEQFF. DNA of the CDR3: TGTGCCAGCAGCTTATCAGGAGGGAATGAGCAGTTCTTC.

V is TRBV10-3 and J is TRBJ1-6; 8 bases fit TRBD1. The CDR3 is made up of 15 amino acids. The V gene's germline CDR1 is ENHRY and CDR2 SYGVKD. V shed 6 bases, J shed 7 bases, and the junction held 8 bases outside the gene matches. CDR3 nucleotide sequence: TGTGCCATCAGGGGGGCGGGACAGGAAAATTCACCCCTCCACTTT. Translation: CAIRGAGQENSPLHF.

V and J are TRBV28 and TRBJ2-7; D is possibly TRBD2 (6 bases). This CDR3 region has 15 residues. Germline CDR1 reads MDHEN; CDR2 reads SYDVKM. V was pared by 4 bases and J by 0 bases, with 13 bases between. CDR3 sequence (DNA): TGTGCCAGCAGTTCTTACGGGGGTAGCTCCTACGAGCAGTACTTC. It is translated as CASSSYGGSSYEQYF.

This clone was seen ten or more times. V and J are TRBV12-5 and TRBJ1-1; D gene uncertain. Germline CDR1 LGHNT, CDR2 FRNRAP. Trimming cost V 6 bases and J 0 bases, with 8 bases left between them. This CDR3 has 13 amino acids. CDR3 in amino acids: CASGNTMNTEAFF. CDR3 nucleotide sequence: TGTGCTAGTGGGAACACCATGAACACTGAAGCTTTCTTT.

The chain uses TRBV24-1 and TRBJ1-1; a possible D gene is TRBD1 (6 bases). The CDR3 is 12 residues long. Germline lookup yields CDR1 KGHDR and CDR2 SFDVKD. Trimming took off 3 bases at V and 8 bases at J, with 9 bases between the two ends. The CDR3 nucleotides are TGTGCCACCAGTGATATACAGGGAGAAGCTTTCTTT. Amino acids: CATSDIQGEAFF.

The chain employs TRBV2 and TRBJ2-3; D might be TRBD1 (6 bases). Per germline, CDR1 SNHLY and CDR2 FYNNEI. This CDR3 contains 16 residues. Trimming stripped 7 bases from V and 3 bases from J, with 20 bases between. The chain's CDR3 is CASIGFGRGWTDTQYF. As DNA, the CDR3 is TGTGCCAGCATAGGGTTCGGCAGGGGTTGGACAGATACGCAGTATTTT.

This clone showed up just a few times. J is TRBJ2-5 and V is TRBV5-8; the D gene is possibly TRBD1 (7 bases). V was pared by 3 bases and J by 9 bases, with 21 bases between. CDR1 and CDR2 from the germline V gene are SGHTS and YDEGEE. The CDR3 loop spans 15 amino acids. The CDR3 DNA is TGTGCCAGCAGCTACGGGACTGGGGGTCAGGGGGCCCAGTACTTC. This encodes CASSYGTGGQGAQYF.

There are a few counts of this clone. Here the CDR3 DNA reads TGTGCCAGCAGCGTAGGGGCTAGCCGAGCTCGCACAGATACGCAGTATTTT. Translated, it gives CASSVGASRARTDTQYF. The V call is TRBV9, the J call TRBJ2-3, with D tentatively TRBD2 (5 bases). CDR1 is SGDLS and CDR2 is YYNGEE in the germline V gene. CDR3 length equals 17 residues. The V gene lost 0 bases and the J gene lost 1 base, with 15 bases spanning the gap.

The chain carries TRBV2 and TRBJ1-2; D gene uncertain. This CDR3 has 15 residues. Between the trimmed V and J ends, which lost 5 bases and 6 bases, there was a span of 19 bases. Germline-derived CDR1 and CDR2 are SNHLY and FYNNEI. CDR3 protein: CASSSEELKAHGYTF. CDR3 coding DNA: TGTGCCAGCAGTTCGGAGGAGTTGAAAGCCCATGGCTACACCTTC.

This CDR3 reads CASSPRQGNYEQYF. Written as DNA, the CDR3 is TGTGCCAGCAGCCCTCGACAGGGAAACTACGAGCAGTACTTC. This chain joins TRBV5-4 and TRBJ2-7; 7 nucleotides agree with TRBD1. The V segment lost 4 bases and the J segment 3 bases; nucleotides outside the gene matches: 7. Germline assignment: CDR1 SGHNT and CDR2 YYREEE (reference sequence). The CDR3 totals 14 residues.

The rearrangement uses TRBV7-2 and TRBJ1-4; maybe TRBD1 (5 bases). The CDR3 has 15 residues. V shed 0 bases and J shed 7 bases, with 12 bases lying between them. CDR1 is SGHTA, CDR2 FQGNSA, per germline. CDR3 DNA: TGTGCCAGCAGCTTAGCGGGGCAGGGTGTTGAAAAACTGTTTTTT. Protein sequence: CASSLAGQGVEKLFF.

This clone appeared a few times. The rearrangement links TRBV2 to TRBJ2-5, with 7 bases fitting TRBD1. This CDR3 has 15 residues. The V gene end was trimmed by 6 bases and the J gene end by 1 base; junction bases not matched to a gene: 8. The germline V gene encodes CDR1 SNHLY and CDR2 FYNNEI. The CDR3 nucleotides read TGTGCCAGCAGAATCTCCGGGACAGTCCAAGAGACCCAGTACTTC. Its protein product is CASRISGTVQETQYF.

This clone was counted once. The sample holds other DNA sequences that translate to the same CDR3. This chain connects TRBV3-1 (or the pseudogene TRBV3-2) to TRBJ1-2, with a tentative D call TRBD1 (5 bases). The CDR3 is 12 residues long. Between the trimmed V and J ends, which lost 4 bases and 2 bases, there was a span of 5 bases. Germline assignment: CDR1 LGHDT and CDR2 YNNKEL (reference sequence). CDR3 DNA: TGTGCCAGCAGCCGACAGAACTATGGCTACACCTTC. It yields the protein CASSRQNYGYTF.

The chain links TRBV7-9 to TRBJ1-1; possibly TRBD1 for D (6 bases). Deletions cut 5 bases from V and 4 bases from J, with 14 bases between. The CDR3 loop spans 14 amino acids. Germline V gene data show CDR1 as SEHNR and CDR2 as FQNEAQ (reference sequence). The CDR3 DNA reads TGTGCCAGCAGCGTGGACAGAGGTATCACTGAAGCTTTCTTT. This codes for CASSVDRGITEAFF. The full variable domain, its missing parts supplied by reference TRBV7-9 and TRBJ1-1, is DTGVSQNPRHKITKRGQNVTFRCDPISEHNRLYWYRQTLGQGPEFLTYFQNEAQLEKSRLLSDRFSAERPKGSFSTLEIQRTEQGDSAMYLCASSVDRGITEAFFGQGTRLTVV.